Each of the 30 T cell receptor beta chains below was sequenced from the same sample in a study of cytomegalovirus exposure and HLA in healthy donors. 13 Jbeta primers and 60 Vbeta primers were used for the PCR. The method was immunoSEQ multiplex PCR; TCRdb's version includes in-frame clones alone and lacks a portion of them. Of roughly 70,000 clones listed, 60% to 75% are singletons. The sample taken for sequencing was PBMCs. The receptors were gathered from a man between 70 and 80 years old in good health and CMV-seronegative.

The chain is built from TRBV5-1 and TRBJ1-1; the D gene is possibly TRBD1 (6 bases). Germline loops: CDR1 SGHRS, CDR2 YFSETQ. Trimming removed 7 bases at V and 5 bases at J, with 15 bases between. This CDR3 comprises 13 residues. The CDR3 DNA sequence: TGCGCCAGCTTCGACTCAGGGGATACTGAAGCTTTCTTT. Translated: CASFDSGDTEAFF.

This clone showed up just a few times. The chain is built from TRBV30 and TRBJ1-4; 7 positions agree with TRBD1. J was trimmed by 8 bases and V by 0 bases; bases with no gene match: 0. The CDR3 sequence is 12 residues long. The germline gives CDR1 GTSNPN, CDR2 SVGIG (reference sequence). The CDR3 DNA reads TGTGCCTGGAGTGTACAGGGGGAAAAACTGTTTTTT. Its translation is CAWSVQGEKLFF.

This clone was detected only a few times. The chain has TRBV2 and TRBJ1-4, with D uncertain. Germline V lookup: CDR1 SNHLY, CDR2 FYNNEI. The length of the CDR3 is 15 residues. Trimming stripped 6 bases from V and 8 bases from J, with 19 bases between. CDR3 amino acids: CASRTQGLVGEKLFF. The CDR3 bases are TGTGCCAGCAGAACCCAAGGACTCGTAGGCGAAAAACTGTTTTTT.

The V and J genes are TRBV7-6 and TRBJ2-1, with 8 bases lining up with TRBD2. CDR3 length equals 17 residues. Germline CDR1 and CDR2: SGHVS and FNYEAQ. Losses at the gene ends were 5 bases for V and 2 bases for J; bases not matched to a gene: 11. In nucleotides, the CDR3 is TGTGCCAGCAGCACGAGTCAGCGGGAGAGGGCCTACAATGAGCAGTTCTTC. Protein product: CASSTSQRERAYNEQFF.

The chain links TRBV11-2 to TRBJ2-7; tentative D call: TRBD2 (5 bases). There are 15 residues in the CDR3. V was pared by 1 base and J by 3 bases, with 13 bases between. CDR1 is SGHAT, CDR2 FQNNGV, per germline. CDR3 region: CASSLVALGIYEQYF. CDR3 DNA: TGTGCCAGCAGCTTAGTCGCCCTCGGGATCTACGAGCAGTACTTC.

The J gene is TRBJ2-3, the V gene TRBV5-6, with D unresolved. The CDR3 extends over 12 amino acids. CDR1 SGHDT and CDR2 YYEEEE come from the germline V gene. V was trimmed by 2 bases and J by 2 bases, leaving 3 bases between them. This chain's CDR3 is CASSFITDTQYF. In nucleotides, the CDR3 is TGTGCCAGCAGCTTTATCACAGATACGCAGTATTTT.

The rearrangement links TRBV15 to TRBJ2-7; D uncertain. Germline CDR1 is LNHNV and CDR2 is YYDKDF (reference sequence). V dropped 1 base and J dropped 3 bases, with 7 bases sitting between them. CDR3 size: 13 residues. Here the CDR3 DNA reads TGTGCCACCAGCAGAGTCCCCGGCTACGAGCAGTACTTC. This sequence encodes CATSRVPGYEQYF.

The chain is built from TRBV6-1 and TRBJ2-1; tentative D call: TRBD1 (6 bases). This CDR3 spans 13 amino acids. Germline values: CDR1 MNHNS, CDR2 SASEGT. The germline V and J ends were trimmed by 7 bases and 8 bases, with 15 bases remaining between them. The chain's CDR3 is CASIDRYGHEQFF. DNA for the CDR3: TGTGCCAGCATCGACAGGTACGGCCATGAGCAGTTCTTC.

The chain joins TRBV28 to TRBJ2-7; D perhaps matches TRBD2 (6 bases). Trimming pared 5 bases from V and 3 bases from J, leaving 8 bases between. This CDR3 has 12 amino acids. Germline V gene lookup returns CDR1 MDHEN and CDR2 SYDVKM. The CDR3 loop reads CASSLGLYEQYF. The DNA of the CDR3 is TGTGCCAGCAGTCTGGGACTCTACGAGCAGTACTTC. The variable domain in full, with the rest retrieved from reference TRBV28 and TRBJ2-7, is DVKVTQSSRYLVKRTGEKVFLECVQDMDHENMFWYRQDPGLGLRLIYFSYDVKMKEKGDIPEGYSVSREKKERFSLILESASTNQTSMYLCASSLGLYEQYFGPGTRLTVT.

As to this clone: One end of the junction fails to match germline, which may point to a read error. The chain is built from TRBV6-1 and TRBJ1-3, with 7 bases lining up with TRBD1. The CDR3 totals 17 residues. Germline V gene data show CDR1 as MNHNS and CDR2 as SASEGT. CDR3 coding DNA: TGTGCCAGCAGTCAAGCCCAAGGGACAGCCTCTGGAAACACCATATATTTT. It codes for CASSQAQGTASGNTIYF.

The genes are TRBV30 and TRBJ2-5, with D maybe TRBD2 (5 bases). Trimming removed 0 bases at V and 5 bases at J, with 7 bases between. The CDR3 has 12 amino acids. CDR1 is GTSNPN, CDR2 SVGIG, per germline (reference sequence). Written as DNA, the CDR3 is TGTGCCTGGAGTGTACGCGGGGAGACCCAGTACTTC. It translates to CAWSVRGETQYF. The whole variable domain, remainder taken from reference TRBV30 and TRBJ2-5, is SQTIHQWPATLVQPVGSPLSLECTVEGTSNPNLYWYRQAAGRGLQLLFYSVGIGQISSEVPQNLSASRPQDRQFILSSKKLLLSDSGFYLCAWSVRGETQYFGPGTRLLVL.

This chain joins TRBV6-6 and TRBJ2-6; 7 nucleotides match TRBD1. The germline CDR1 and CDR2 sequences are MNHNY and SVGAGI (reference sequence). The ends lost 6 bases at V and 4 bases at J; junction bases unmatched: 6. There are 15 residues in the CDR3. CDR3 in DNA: TGTGCCAGCAGCTCCACAGGGGAAGGGGCCAACGTCCTGACTTTC. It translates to CASSSTGEGANVLTF.

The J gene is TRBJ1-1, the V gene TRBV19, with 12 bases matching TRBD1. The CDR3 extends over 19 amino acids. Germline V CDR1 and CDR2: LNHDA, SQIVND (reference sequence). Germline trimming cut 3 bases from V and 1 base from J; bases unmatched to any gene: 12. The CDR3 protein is CASSMSPGQGAWTNTEAFF. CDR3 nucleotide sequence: TGTGCCAGTAGTATGTCCCCGGGACAGGGGGCGTGGACGAACACTGAAGCTTTCTTT.

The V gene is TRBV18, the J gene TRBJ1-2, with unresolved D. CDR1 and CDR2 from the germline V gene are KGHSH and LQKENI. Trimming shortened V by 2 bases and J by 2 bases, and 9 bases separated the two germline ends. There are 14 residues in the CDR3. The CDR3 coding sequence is TGTGCCAGCTCACCAAGGCAGGTGAACTATGGCTACACCTTC. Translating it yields CASSPRQVNYGYTF.

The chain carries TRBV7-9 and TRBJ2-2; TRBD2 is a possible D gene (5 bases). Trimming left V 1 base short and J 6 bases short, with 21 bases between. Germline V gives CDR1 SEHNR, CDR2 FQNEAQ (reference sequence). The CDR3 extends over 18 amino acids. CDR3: CASSLEWETLAVAGELFF. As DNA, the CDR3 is TGTGCCAGCAGCTTAGAGTGGGAGACCCTGGCAGTCGCCGGGGAGCTGTTTTTT.

The CDR3 DNA reads as TGTGCCAGCAGTTCTCGGGAGTTGGCCACAGATACGCAGTATTTT. Translating it yields CASSSRELATDTQYF. This chain uses TRBV6-7 with TRBJ2-3; D might be TRBD2 (6 bases). TRBV6-7 is designated an ORF whose function remains uncertain. Trimming left V 4 bases short and J 2 bases short, with 13 bases between. The CDR3 is made up of 15 amino acids.

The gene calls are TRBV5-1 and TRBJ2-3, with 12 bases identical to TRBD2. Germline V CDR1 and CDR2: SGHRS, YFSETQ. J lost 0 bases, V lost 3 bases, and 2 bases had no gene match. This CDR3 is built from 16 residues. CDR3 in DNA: TGCGCCAGCAGCTCCGGGACTAGCGGGAGCACAGATACGCAGTATTTT. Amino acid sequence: CASSSGTSGSTDTQYF.

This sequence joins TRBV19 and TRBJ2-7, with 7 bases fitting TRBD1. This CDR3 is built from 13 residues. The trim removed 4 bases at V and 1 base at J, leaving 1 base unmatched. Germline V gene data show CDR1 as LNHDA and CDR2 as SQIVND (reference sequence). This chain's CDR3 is CASSRQGSYEQYF. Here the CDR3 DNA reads TGTGCCAGTAGTAGACAGGGATCCTACGAGCAGTACTTC.

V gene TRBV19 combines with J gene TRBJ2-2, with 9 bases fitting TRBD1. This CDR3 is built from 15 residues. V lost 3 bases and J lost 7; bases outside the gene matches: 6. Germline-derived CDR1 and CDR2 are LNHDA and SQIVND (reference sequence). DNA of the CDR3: TGTGCCAGTAGTATGGAGGGACAGGGTATCGGGGAGCTGTTTTTT. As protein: CASSMEGQGIGELFF.

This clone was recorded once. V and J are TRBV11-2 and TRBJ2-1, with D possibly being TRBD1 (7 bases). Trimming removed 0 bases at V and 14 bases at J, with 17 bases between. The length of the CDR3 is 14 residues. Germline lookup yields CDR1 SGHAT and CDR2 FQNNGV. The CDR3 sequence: CASSLDGGGRAEFF. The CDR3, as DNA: TGTGCCAGCAGCTTAGATGGAGGGGGCAGGGCAGAGTTCTTC.

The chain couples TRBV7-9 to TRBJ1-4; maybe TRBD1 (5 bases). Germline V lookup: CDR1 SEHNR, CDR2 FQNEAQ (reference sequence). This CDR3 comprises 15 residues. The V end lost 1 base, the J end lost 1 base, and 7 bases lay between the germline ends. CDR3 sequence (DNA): TGTGCCAGCAGCTTAGTGGGGGGAACTAATGAAAAACTGTTTTTT. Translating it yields CASSLVGGTNEKLFF.

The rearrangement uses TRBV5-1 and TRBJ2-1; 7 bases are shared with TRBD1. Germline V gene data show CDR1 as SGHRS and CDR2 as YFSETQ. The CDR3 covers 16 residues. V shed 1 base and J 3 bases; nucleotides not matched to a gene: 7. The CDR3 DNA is TGCGCCAGCAGCTTGCAGGGGGACACAGTCTACAATGAGCAGTTCTTC. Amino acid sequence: CASSLQGDTVYNEQFF.

The chain's CDR3 is CASSQNTRGSGANVLTF. The CDR3 coding sequence is TGTGCCAGCAGCCAAAACACCCGGGGCTCTGGGGCCAACGTCCTGACTTTC. The chain employs TRBV7-2 and TRBJ2-6, with D maybe TRBD2 (5 bases). The germline V gene encodes CDR1 SGHTA and CDR2 FQGNSA. V gave up 5 bases and J gave up 0 bases, with 14 bases separating them. The length of the CDR3 is 17 residues.

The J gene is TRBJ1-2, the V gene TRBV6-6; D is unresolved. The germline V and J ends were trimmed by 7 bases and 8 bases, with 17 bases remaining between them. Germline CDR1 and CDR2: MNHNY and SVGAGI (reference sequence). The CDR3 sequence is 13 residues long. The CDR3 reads CASNINLGGGYTF. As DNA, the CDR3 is TGTGCCAGCAACATAAATCTGGGAGGAGGCTACACCTTC.

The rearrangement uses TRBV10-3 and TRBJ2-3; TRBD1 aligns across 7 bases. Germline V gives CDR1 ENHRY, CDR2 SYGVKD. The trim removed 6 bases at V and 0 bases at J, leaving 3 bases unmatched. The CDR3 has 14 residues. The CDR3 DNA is TGTGCCATCAGACAGGGGACGAGCACAGATACGCAGTATTTT. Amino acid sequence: CAIRQGTSTDTQYF.

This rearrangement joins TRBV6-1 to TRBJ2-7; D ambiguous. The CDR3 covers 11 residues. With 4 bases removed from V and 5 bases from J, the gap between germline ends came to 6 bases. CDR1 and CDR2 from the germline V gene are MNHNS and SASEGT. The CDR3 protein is CASSGVDEQYF. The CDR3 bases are TGTGCCAGCAGTGGTGTCGACGAGCAGTACTTC.

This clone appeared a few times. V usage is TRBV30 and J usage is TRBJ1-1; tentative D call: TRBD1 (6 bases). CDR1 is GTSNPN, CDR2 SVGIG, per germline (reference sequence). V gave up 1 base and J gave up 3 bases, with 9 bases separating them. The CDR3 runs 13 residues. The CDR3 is CAWSAQGDTEAFF. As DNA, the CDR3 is TGTGCCTGGAGTGCACAGGGCGACACTGAAGCTTTCTTT.

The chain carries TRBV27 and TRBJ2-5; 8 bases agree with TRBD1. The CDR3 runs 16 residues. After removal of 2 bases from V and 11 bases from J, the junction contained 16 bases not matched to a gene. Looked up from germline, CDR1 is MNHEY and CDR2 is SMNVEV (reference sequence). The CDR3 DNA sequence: TGTGCCAGCAGTTTAATTCGGACCAGGGGGCTTGGGGAGCAGTACTTC. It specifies CASSLIRTRGLGEQYF.

As DNA, the CDR3 is TGTGCCAGCAGCTTCACAGGGGGGGTTGGGTTCTTC. Its protein is CASSFTGGVGFF. V usage is TRBV7-9 and J usage is TRBJ2-1; possible D gene TRBD1, 8 bases. Germline-derived CDR1 and CDR2 are SEHNR and FQNEAQ (reference sequence). CDR3 length equals 12 residues. The germline V and J ends were trimmed by 3 bases and 15 bases, with 15 bases remaining between them.

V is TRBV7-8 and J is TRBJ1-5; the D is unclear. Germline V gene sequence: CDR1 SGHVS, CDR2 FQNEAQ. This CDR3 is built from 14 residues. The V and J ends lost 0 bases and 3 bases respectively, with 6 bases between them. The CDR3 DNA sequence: TGTGCCAGCAGCTTAGCGGCCTCCAATCAGCCCCAGCATTTT. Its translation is CASSLAASNQPQHF.